The rows below give T cell receptor beta chains drawn from one sample of a study of T cell repertoires in cytomegalovirus infection. Each CDR3 protein is one row after TCRdb ran MiXCR on the reads. The sample carries just under 550,000 distinct CDR3 sequences, 26% recorded once. Sequencing was done on a sample of PBMCs. Receptors were obtained from a human donor in good health (CMV status not recorded). Some clones in this sample may be carry-over from other donors' samples. Both conserved end residues are part of each CDR3. A D gene is named only where the DNA matches it firmly. Part of the rows lack a size; the others show once, few, many or a class for expanded clones.

d_call | j_call | v_call | clone_size | cdr3_aa | cdr3_nt
- | TRBJ2-3 | TRBV28 | - | CASTAGGSDTQYF | TGTGCCAGCACGGCGGGCGGGTCAGATACGCAGTATTTT
- | TRBJ2-4 | TRBV27 | - | CASRISGGRNIQYF | TGTGCCAGCAGAATTTCAGGGGGGAGGAACATTCAGTACTTC
TRBD2 | TRBJ2-5 | TRBV7-9 | once | CASSPPSGRKETQYF | TGTGCCAGCAGTCCCCCTAGCGGGAGAAAAGAGACCCAGTACTTC
- | TRBJ2-3 | TRBV9 | - | CASSVVSTSTDTQYF | TGTGCCAGCAGCGTAGTATCCACGAGTACAGATACGCAGTATTTT
- | TRBJ2-3 | TRBV10-3 | many | CAITELATDTQYF | TGTGCCATCACTGAACTAGCAACAGATACGCAGTATTTT
- | TRBJ2-3 | TRBV7-2 | many | CASSLAVSTDTQYF | TGTGCCAGCAGCTTAGCCGTGAGCACAGATACGCAGTATTTT
TRBD2 | TRBJ2-1 | TRBV7-7 | few | CASSLRELAGIDEQFF | TGTGCCAGCAGCTTAAGGGAACTAGCGGGAATCGATGAGCAGTTCTTC
TRBD1 | TRBJ2-1 | TRBV12-3/TRBV12-4 | - | CASSATQGQGANEQFF | TGTGCCAGCAGTGCTACCCAGGGACAGGGGGCGAATGAGCAGTTCTTC
- | TRBJ2-1 | TRBV20-1 | few | CSAGQPNEQFF | TGCAGTGCCGGACAGCCCAATGAGCAGTTCTTC
- | TRBJ2-5 | TRBV20-1 | - | CSARERGPETQYF | TGCAGTGCTAGGGAAAGGGGACCCGAGACCCAGTACTTC
- | TRBJ2-1 | TRBV7-2 | many | CAPPRRASRSSYNEQFF | TGTGCTCCCCCCCGGCGGGCTTCCCGAAGCTCCTACAATGAGCAGTTCTTC
TRBD1 | TRBJ2-2 | TRBV19 | - | CASMPGTERTGELFF | TGTGCCAGTATGCCCGGGACAGAAAGGACTGGGGAGCTGTTTTTT
TRBD2 | TRBJ2-2 | TRBV4-1 | - | CASSQESGINTGELFF | TGCGCCAGCAGCCAAGAGAGCGGGATCAACACCGGGGAGCTGTTTTTT
- | TRBJ1-2 | TRBV19 | few | CASSPGRGLGGYTF | TGTGCCAGTAGCCCCGGCAGGGGATTGGGTGGCTACACCTTC
TRBD1 | TRBJ1-6 | TRBV27 | - | CASSLGTAHNSPLHF | TGTGCCAGCAGTTTGGGGACAGCACATAATTCACCCCTCCACTTT
TRBD1 | TRBJ1-4 | TRBV11-2 | few | CASSLGMGQQGEKLFF | TGTGCCAGCAGCTTAGGCATGGGACAGCAAGGTGAAAAACTGTTTTTT
- | TRBJ1-2 | TRBV28 | - | CASSLFRSSTF | TGTGCCAGCAGTTTATTTCGTTCTTCCACCTTC
- | TRBJ1-5 | TRBV6-1 | - | CASSESGQHQPQHF | TGTGCCAGCAGTGAATCAGGGCAGCATCAGCCCCAGCATTTT
TRBD1 | TRBJ1-5 | TRBV5-8 | few | CASSPLWDSYSNQPQHF | TGTGCCAGCAGCCCGCTCTGGGACAGTTATAGCAATCAGCCCCAGCATTTT
- | TRBJ2-3 | TRBV7-2 | - | CASDPVVTDTQYF | TGTGCCAGCGACCCCGTTGTAACGGATACGCAGTATTTT
TRBD1 | TRBJ1-5 | TRBV5-1 | - | CASKTGTGDQPQHF | TGCGCCAGCAAAACGGGGACAGGGGATCAGCCCCAGCATTTT
- | TRBJ1-5 | TRBV25-1 | few | CASSETATQPQHF | TGTGCCAGCAGTGAAACCGCAACTCAGCCCCAGCATTTT
- | TRBJ1-1 | TRBV30 | few | CAWSVLGNTEAFF | TGTGCCTGGAGTGTACTCGGGAACACTGAAGCTTTCTTT
- | TRBJ2-2 | TRBV10-2 | - | CASSERAANTGELFF | TGCGCCAGCAGTGAGAGGGCAGCGAACACCGGGGAGCTGTTTTTT
TRBD1 | TRBJ1-1 | TRBV4-1 | - | CASSHDGGQGSTEAFF | TGCGCCAGCAGCCATGATGGAGGACAGGGTAGCACTGAAGCTTTCTTT
TRBD2 | TRBJ2-1 | TRBV7-8 | many | CASSPGLAESYNEQFF | TGTGCCAGCAGCCCGGGACTAGCGGAATCCTACAATGAGCAGTTCTTC
- | TRBJ1-2 | TRBV7-9 | - | CASRNREYGYTF | TGTGCCAGCAGGAACAGGGAGTATGGCTACACCTTC
- | TRBJ1-1 | TRBV6-2/TRBV6-3 | - | CASGGGGILRTEAFF | TGTGCCAGCGGGGGAGGTGGGATTTTGCGGACTGAAGCTTTCTTT
- | TRBJ1-4 | TRBV5-8 | - | CASSLLPDFREKLFF | TGTGCCAGCAGCTTACTCCCCGACTTTCGCGAAAAACTGTTTTTT